Below, 5 T cell receptor beta chains from the same sample are listed, as sequenced in a study of T cells in placental villitis. Findings and caveats of the study: Median clonality was around 0.06 in villitis of unknown etiology placentae versus 0.005 to 0.007 in controls.

The immunoSEQ assay was v4. TCRdb's table, derived via immunoSEQ multiplex PCR, lists solely in-frame clones and lacks some. The sample lists over a thousand clones; 76% were seen once. These receptors lack a known antigen. Sequencing was done on a sample of placental tissue containing maternal and fetal cells. The receptors were gathered from a human patient with villitis of unknown etiology; the placental T cells may come from both mother and fetus.

V and J are TRBV6-5 and TRBJ2-5; D is perhaps TRBD2 (6 bases). The germline V and J ends were trimmed by 4 bases and 1 base, with 13 bases remaining between them. This CDR3 has 15 amino acids. CDR1 and CDR2 (germline): MNHEY, SVGAGI. CDR3 in amino acids: CASSSEDGSQETQYF. CDR3 bases: TGTGCCAGCAGTTCGGAGGACGGGAGCCAAGAGACCCAGTACTTC.

The CDR3 reads CASSIRVNAEQYF. In DNA form, the CDR3 reads TGTGCCAGCAGCATCAGGGTTAACGCCGAGCAGTACTTC. V usage is TRBV7-6 and J usage is TRBJ2-7; TRBD1 is a possible D gene (5 bases). Trimming removed 5 bases at V and 6 bases at J, with 14 bases between. The CDR3 runs 13 residues. Germline assignment: CDR1 SGHVS and CDR2 FNYEAQ. Drawing the rest from reference TRBV7-6 and TRBJ2-7, the complete variable domain is GAGVSQSPRYKVTKRGQDVALRCDPISGHVSLYWYRQALGQGPEFLTYFNYEAQQDKSGLPNDRFSAERPEGSISTLTIQRTEQRDSAMYRCASSIRVNAEQYFGPGTRLTVT.

The chain has TRBV4-1 and TRBJ2-1; possible D gene TRBD2, 5 bases. CDR1 and CDR2 from the germline V gene are MGHRA and YSYEKL. CDR3 length equals 13 residues. The ends were cut back, 0 bases at V and 10 bases at J, with 10 bases in the middle. The CDR3 DNA reads TGCGCCAGCAGCCAAGAAGAGCCTAGCGAGCAGTTCTTC. Its translation: CASSQEEPSEQFF.

Remarks on this clone: This sample includes further DNA sequences coding for the same CDR3. This chain joins TRBV13 and TRBJ2-5; possibly TRBD1 for D (5 bases). Germline assignment: CDR1 PRHDT and CDR2 FYEKMQ (reference sequence). This CDR3 region has 14 residues. V was trimmed by 2 bases and J by 1 base, leaving 8 bases between them. CDR3 in DNA: TGTGCCAGCAGCTTAAGACAGATCCAAGAGACCCAGTACTTC. It is translated as CASSLRQIQETQYF.

This chain links TRBV27 with TRBJ1-3; 7 bases line up with TRBD1. The germline V gene has CDR1 MNHEY and CDR2 SMNVEV (reference sequence). V dropped 7 bases and J dropped 3; count of bases not matched to a gene: 6. The CDR3 contains 14 residues. Here the CDR3 reads CASIQGGYGNTIYF. The CDR3 nucleotides read TGTGCCAGCATTCAGGGGGGTTATGGAAACACCATATATTTT.